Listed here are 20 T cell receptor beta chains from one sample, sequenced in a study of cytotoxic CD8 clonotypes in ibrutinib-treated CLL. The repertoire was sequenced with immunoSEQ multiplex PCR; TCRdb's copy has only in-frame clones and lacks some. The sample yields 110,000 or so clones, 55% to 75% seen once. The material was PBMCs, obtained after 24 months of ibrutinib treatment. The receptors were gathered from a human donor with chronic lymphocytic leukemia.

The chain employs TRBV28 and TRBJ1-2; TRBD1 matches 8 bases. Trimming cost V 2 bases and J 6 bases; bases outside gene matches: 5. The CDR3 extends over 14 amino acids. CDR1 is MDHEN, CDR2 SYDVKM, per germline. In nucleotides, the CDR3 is TGTGCCAGCAGTTTACAGGGGGCGATTCATGGCTACACCTTC. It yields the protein CASSLQGAIHGYTF.

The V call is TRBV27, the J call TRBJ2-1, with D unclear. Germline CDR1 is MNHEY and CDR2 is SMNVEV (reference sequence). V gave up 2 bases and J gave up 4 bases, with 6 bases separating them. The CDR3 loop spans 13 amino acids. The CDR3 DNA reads TGTGCCAGCAGTTTACGGCTGTACAATGAGCAGTTCTTC. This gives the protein CASSLRLYNEQFF.

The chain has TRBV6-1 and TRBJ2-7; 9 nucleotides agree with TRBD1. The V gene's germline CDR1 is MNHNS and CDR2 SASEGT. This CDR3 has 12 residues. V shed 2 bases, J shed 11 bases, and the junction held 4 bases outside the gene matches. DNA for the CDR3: TGTGCCAGCAGTGAACCCGACAGGGGGAAGTACTTC. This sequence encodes CASSEPDRGKYF.

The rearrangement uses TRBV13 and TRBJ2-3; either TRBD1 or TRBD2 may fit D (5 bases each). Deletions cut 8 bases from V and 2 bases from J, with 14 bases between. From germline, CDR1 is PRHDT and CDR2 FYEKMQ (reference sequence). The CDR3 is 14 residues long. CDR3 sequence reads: CASAGRGATDTQYF. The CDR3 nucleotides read TGTGCCAGCGCGGGTCGAGGGGCCACAGATACGCAGTATTTT.

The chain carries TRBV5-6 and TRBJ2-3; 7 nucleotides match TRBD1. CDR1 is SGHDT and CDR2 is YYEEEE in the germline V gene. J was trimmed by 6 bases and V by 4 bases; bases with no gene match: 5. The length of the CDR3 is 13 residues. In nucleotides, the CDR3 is TGTGCCAGCAGCCGGCGACAGGGCGATACGCAGTATTTT. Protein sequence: CASSRRQGDTQYF.

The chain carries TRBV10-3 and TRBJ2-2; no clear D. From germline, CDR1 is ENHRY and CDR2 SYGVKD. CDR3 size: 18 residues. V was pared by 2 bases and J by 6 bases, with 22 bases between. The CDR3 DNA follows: TGTGCCATCAGTGAGCGGTTAGAGGCAGGTCGGCCCTCCGGGGAGCTGTTTTTT. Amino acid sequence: CAISERLEAGRPSGELFF.

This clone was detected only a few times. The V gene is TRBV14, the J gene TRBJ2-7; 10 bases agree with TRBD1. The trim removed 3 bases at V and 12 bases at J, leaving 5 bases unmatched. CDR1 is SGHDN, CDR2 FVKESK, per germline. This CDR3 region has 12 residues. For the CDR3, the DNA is TGTGCCAGCAGCCAGGACAGGGGGTACTTGTACTTC. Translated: CASSQDRGYLYF.

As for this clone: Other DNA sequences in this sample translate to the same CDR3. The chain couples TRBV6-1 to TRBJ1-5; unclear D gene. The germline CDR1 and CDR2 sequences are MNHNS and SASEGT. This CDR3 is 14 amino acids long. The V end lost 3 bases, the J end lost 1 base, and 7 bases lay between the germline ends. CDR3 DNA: TGTGCCAGCAGTGAGGGGTTGAGCAATCAGCCCCAGCATTTT. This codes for CASSEGLSNQPQHF.

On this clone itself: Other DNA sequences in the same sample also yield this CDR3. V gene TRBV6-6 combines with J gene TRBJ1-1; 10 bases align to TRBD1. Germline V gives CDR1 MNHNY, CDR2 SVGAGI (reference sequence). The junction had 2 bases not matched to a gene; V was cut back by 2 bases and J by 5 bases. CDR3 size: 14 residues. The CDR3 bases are TGTGCCAGCAGTTACGGACAGGGGGGTACTGAAGCTTTCTTT. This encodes CASSYGQGGTEAFF.

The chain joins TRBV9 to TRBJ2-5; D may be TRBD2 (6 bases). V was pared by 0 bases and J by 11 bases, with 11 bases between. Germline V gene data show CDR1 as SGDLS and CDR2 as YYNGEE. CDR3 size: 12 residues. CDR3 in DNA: TGTGCCAGCAGCGTAGAAGCGGGCCGACAGTACTTC. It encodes CASSVEAGRQYF.

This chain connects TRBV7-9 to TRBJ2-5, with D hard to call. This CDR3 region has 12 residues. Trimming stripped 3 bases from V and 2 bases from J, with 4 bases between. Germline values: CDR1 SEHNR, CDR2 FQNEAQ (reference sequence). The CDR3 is CASSFGQETQYF. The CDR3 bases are TGTGCCAGCAGCTTCGGTCAAGAGACCCAGTACTTC. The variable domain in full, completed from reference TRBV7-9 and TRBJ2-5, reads DTGVSQNPRHKITKRGQNVTFRCDPISEHNRLYWYRQTLGQGPEFLTYFQNEAQLEKSRLLSDRFSAERPKGSFSTLEIQRTEQGDSAMYLCASSFGQETQYFGPGTRLLVL.

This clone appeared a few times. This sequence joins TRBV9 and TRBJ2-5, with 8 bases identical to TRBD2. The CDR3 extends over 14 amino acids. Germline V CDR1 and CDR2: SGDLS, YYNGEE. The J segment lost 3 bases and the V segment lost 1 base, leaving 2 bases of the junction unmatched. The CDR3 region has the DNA TGTGCCAGCAGCGTAACTAGCGGTAAAGAGACCCAGTACTTC. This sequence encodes CASSVTSGKETQYF.

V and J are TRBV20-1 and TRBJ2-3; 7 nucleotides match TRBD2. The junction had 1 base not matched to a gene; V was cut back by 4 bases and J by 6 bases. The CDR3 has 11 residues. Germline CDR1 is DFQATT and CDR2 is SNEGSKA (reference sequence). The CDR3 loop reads CSAISGDTQYF. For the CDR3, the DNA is TGCAGTGCTATTAGCGGGGATACGCAGTATTTT.

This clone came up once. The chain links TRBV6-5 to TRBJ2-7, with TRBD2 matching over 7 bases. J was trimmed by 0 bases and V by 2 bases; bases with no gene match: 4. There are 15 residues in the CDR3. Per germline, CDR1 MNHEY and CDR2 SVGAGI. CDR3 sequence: CASSYGPGGSYEQYF. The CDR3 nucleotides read TGTGCCAGCAGTTACGGGCCGGGGGGCTCCTACGAGCAGTACTTC.

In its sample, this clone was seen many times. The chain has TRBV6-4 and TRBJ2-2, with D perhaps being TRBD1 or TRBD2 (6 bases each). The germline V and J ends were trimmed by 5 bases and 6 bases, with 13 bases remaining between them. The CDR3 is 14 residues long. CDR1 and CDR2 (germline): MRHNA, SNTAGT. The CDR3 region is CASSSRGDAGELFF. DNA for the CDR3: TGTGCCAGCAGTTCAAGGGGGGACGCCGGGGAGCTGTTTTTT.

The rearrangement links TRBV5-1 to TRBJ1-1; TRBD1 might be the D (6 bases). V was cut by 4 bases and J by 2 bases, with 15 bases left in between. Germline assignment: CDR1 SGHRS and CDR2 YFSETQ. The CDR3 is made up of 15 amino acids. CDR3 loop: CASSMGDRLNTEAFF. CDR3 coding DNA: TGCGCCAGCAGCATGGGAGACAGGCTTAACACTGAAGCTTTCTTT.

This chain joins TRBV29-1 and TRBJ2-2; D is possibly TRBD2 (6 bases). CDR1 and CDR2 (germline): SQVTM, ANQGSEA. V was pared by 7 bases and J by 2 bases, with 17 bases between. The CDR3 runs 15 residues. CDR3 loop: CSALRGTENTGELFF. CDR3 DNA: TGCAGCGCCCTTCGGGGGACTGAAAACACCGGGGAGCTGTTTTTT.

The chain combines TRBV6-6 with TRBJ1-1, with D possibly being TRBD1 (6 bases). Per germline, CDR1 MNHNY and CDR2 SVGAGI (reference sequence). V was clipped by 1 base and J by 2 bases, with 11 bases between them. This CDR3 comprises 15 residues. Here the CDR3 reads CASSYLQQGNTEAFF. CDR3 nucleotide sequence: TGTGCCAGCAGTTACTTACAACAGGGAAACACTGAAGCTTTCTTT.

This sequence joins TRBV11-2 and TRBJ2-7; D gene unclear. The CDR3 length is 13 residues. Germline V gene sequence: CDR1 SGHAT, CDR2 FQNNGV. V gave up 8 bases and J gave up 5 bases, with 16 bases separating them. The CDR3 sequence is CASVRLKGDEQYF. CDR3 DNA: TGTGCCAGCGTACGCCTCAAAGGTGACGAGCAGTACTTC.

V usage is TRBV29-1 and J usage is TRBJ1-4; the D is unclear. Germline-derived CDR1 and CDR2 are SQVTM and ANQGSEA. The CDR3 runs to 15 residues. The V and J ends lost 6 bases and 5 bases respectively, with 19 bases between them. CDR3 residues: CSVIVNGSPNEKLFF. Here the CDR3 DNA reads TGCAGCGTGATAGTCAATGGGTCCCCGAATGAAAAACTGTTTTTT. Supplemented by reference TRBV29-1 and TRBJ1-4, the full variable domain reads SAVISQKPSRDICQRGTSLTIQCQVDSQVTMMFWYRQQPGQSLTLIATANQGSEATYESGFVIDKFPISRPNLTFSTLTVSNMSPEDSSIYLCSVIVNGSPNEKLFFGSGTQLSVL.